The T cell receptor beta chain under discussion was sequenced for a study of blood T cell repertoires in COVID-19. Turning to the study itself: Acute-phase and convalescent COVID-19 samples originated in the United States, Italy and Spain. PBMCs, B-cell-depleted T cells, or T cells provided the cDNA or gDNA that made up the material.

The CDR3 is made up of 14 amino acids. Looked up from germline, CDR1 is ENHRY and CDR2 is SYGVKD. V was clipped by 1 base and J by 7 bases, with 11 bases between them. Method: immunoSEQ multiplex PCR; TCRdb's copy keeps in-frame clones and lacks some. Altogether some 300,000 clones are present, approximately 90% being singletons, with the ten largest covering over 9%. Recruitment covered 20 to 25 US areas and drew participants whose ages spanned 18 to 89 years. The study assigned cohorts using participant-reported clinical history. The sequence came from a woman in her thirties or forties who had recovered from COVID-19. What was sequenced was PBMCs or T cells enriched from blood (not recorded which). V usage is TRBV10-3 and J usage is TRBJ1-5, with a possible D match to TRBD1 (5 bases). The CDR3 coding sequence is TGTGCCATCAGTGAGTACGGGGACTGGCAGCCCCAGCATTTT. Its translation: CAISEYGDWQPQHF.